This T cell receptor beta chain is from a study of shared clonotypes between healthy human individuals. Study summary: The study drew on a couple of women and three men aged 18 to 49 as donors.

On this clone: Its antigen is not identified.

Germline assignment: CDR1 SQVTM and CDR2 ANQGSEA. This CDR3 is 14 amino acids long. The V and J ends lost 4 bases and 2 bases respectively, with 14 bases between them. The input for sorted-subset replicate PCRs was about 210 ng DNA, tens of thousands of T cell genomes. The data were produced by immunoSEQ multiplex PCR, yet TCRdb's version contains in-frame clones alone and is incomplete. This sample has around 2,000,000 clones, with roughly 96% found just once. Findings and caveats of the study: Sampling covered blood only; tissue repertoires likely differ. Sharing across four donors was highest in naive CD4 (approximately 5%) and lowest in memory CD8 (around 0.4%).

This TCR came from a young man in good health. The sample comprised naive CD4+ T cells sorted from blood. The subset denotes: CD45RA+ positively selected. V is TRBV29-1 and J is TRBJ1-1; D may be TRBD1 (5 bases). CDR3 residues: CSVVIGGANTEAFF. DNA of the CDR3: TGCAGCGTTGTTATCGGGGGTGCCAACACTGAAGCTTTCTTT.